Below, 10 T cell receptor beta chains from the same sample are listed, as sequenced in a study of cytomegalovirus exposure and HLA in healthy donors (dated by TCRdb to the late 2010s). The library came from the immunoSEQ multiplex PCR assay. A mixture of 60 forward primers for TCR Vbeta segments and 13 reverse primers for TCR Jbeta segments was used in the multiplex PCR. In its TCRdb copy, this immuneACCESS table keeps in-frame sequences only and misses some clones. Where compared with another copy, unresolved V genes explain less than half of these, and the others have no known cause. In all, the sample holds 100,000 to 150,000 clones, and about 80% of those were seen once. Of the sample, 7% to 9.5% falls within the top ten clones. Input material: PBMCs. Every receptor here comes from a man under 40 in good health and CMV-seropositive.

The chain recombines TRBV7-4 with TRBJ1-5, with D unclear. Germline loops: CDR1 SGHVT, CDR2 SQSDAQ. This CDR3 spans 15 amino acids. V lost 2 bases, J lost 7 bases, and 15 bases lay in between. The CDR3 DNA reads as TGTGCCAGCAGCTTAAGTATCCTTCTGAGGCAGCCCCAGCATTTT. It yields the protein CASSLSILLRQPQHF.

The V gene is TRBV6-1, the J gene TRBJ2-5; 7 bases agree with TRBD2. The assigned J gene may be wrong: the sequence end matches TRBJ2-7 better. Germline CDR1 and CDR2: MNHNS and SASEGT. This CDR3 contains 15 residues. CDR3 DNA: TGTGCCAGCAGTGAAGGGGAGGGCGAGAGGTACGAGCAGTACTTC. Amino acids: CASSEGEGERYEQYF.

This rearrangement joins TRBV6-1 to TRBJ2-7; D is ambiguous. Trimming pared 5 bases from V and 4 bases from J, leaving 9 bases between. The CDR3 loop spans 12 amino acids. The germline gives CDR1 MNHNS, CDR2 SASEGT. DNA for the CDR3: TGTGCCAGCAGTCTATACGGGTACGAGCAGTACTTC. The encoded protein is CASSLYGYEQYF.

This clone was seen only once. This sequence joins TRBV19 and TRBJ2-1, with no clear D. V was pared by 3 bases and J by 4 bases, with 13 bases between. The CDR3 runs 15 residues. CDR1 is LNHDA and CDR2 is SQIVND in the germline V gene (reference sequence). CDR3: CASSMSLLLYNEQFF. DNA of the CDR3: TGTGCCAGTAGTATGTCCTTACTACTTTACAATGAGCAGTTCTTC.

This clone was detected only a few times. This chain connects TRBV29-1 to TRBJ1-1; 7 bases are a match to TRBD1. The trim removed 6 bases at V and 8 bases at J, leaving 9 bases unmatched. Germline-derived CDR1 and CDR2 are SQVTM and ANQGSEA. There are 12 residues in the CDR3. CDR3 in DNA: TGCAGCGTGGCCGAGGGGGCGGCCGAAGCTTTCTTT. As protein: CSVAEGAAEAFF.

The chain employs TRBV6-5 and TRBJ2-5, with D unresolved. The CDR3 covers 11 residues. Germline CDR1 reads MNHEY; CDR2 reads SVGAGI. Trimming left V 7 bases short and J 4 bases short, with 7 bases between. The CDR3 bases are TGTGCCAGCACCAACGGAGAGACCCAGTACTTC. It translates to CASTNGETQYF.

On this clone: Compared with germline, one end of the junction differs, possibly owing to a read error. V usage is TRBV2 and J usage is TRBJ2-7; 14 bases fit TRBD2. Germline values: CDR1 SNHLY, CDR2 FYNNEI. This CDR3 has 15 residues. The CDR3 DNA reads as TGTGCCAGCAGTGGGGGACTAGCGGGGGTAGGTGCTAAGGACTTC. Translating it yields CASSGGLAGVGAKDF.

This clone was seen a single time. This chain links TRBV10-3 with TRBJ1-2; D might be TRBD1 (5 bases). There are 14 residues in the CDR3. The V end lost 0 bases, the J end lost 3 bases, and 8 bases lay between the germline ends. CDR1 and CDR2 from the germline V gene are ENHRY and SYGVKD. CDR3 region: CAISESGDYYGYTF. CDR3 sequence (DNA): TGTGCCATCAGTGAGTCGGGGGACTACTATGGCTACACCTTC.

This CDR3 is CASSQGILGSSYEQYF. As DNA, the CDR3 is TGCGCCAGCAGCCAAGGAATTCTAGGGAGCAGCTACGAGCAGTACTTC. The J gene is TRBJ2-7, the V gene TRBV4-1; possible D gene TRBD2, 5 bases. Germline-derived CDR1 and CDR2 are MGHRA and YSYEKL. The V end lost 1 base, the J end lost 3 bases, and 16 bases lay between the germline ends. The CDR3 loop spans 16 amino acids.

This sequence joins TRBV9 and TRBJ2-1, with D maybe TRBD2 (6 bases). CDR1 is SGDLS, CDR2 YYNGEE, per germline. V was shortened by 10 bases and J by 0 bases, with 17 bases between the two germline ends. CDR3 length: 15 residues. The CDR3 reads CASSSMGGSYNEQFF. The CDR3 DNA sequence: TGTGCCTCCTCAAGTATGGGGGGCTCCTACAATGAGCAGTTCTTC.